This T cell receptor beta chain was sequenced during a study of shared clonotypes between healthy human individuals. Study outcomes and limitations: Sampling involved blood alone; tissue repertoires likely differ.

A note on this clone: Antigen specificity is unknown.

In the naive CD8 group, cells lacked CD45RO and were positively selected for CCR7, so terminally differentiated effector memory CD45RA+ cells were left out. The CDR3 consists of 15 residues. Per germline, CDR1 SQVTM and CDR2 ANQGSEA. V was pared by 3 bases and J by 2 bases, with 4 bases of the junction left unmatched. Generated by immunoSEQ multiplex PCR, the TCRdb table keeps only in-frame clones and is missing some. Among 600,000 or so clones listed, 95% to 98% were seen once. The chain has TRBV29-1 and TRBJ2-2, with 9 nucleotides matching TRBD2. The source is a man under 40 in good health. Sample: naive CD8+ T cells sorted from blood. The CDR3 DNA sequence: TGCAGCGTTGAGGCTAGCGGGACCAACACCGGGGAGCTGTTTTTT. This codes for CSVEASGTNTGELFF.